This T cell receptor beta chain came from a study of blood T cell repertoires in COVID-19. The assay was immunoSEQ multiplex PCR, and TCRdb's table has in-frame clones only and misses some. The sample has some 83,000 clones, about 83% seen once; the top ten hold nearly 5%. The CDR3 loop spans 15 amino acids. The V end lost 6 bases, the J end lost 0 bases, and 12 bases lay between the germline ends. From germline, CDR1 is MDHEN and CDR2 SYDVKM. The V gene is TRBV28, the J gene TRBJ1-5, with a tentative D call TRBD1 (6 bases). This receptor was obtained from a woman at least 80 years old with active or convalescent COVID-19. The sequenced sample was peripheral blood. The CDR3 reads CASSPDSPSNQPQHF. The CDR3 DNA follows: TGTGCCAGCAGCCCGGACAGCCCTAGCAATCAGCCCCAGCATTTT.